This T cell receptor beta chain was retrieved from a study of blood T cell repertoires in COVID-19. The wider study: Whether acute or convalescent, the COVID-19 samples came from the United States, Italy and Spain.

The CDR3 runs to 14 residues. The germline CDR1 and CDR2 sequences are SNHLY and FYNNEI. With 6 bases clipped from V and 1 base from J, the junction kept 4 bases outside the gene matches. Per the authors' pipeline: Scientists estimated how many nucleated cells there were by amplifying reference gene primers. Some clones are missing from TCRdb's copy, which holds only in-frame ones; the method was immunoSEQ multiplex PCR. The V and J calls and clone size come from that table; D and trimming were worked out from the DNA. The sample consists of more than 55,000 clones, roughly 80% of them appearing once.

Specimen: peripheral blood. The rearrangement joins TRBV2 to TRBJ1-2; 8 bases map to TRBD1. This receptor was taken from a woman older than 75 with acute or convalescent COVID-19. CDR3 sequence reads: CASRDRGFNYGYTF. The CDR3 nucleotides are TGTGCCAGCAGAGACAGGGGTTTTAACTATGGCTACACCTTC.